This entry describes one TCR beta chain. Sequenced by immunoSEQ multiplex PCR; TCRdb stores in-frame clones only, minus some. The sample shows 150,000 or so clones, 84% of them seen only once. These data belong to a study of blood T cell repertoires in COVID-19. The V gene lost 3 bases and the J gene lost 4 bases, with 15 bases spanning the gap. In germline, CDR1 is SEHNR, CDR2 FQNEAQ (reference sequence). The CDR3 is 15 amino acids. J is TRBJ1-1 and V is TRBV7-9, with a possible D match to TRBD1 (5 bases). The source is a man aged 45-65 years who had recovered from COVID-19. The sample was PBMCs or T cells enriched from blood (not recorded which). CDR3 amino acids: CASSFLAGKGTEAFF. The CDR3, as DNA: TGTGCCAGCAGCTTCCTGGCAGGGAAGGGCACTGAAGCTTTCTTT.